The sequence of this T cell receptor beta chain was determined in a study of blood T cell repertoires in COVID-19. Whole-study context: Sites across the United States, Italy and Spain contributed samples from acute and convalescent COVID-19. From T cells, B-cell-depleted T cells, or PBMCs came the material, which was cDNA or gDNA.

Between the trimmed V and J ends, which lost 0 bases and 0 bases, there was a span of 9 bases. Germline V lookup: CDR1 LGHNA, CDR2 YSLEER. There are 16 residues in the CDR3. The method was immunoSEQ multiplex PCR; TCRdb's version includes in-frame clones alone and lacks a portion of them. The sample has around 63,000 clones, 75% to 90% seen once. The specimen sequenced was peripheral blood. The source of this sequence is a woman of 80 years or more with acute or convalescent COVID-19. The chain combines TRBV4-3 with TRBJ1-5; D is uncertain. The DNA for the CDR3 is TGCGCCAGCAGCCAAGAGGTAGCCTATAGCAATCAGCCCCAGCATTTT. This gives the protein CASSQEVAYSNQPQHF.